These 10 T cell receptor beta chains originate from one sample sequenced in a study of T cells after somatic rescue of genetic block. Generated by immunoSEQ multiplex PCR, the TCRdb table keeps only in-frame clones and is missing some. The sample contains 12,000 or so clones, approximately 74% of which appear only once. The material sequenced was peripheral blood mononuclear cells (PBMCs). Receptors were obtained from a boy younger than 18.

The chain joins TRBV28 to TRBJ2-7; 9 positions match TRBD1. Trimming took 2 bases from V and 7 from J; bases not matched to a gene: 9. The CDR3 extends over 15 amino acids. Germline lookup yields CDR1 MDHEN and CDR2 SYDVKM. In nucleotides, the CDR3 is TGTGCCAGCAGTTTAGGGGGACAGGGTGTAAAGGAGCAGTACTTC. Residues: CASSLGGQGVKEQYF.

This chain joins TRBV5-1 and TRBJ2-7; TRBD1 is a possible D gene (6 bases). Germline V CDR1 and CDR2: SGHRS, YFSETQ. This CDR3 spans 13 amino acids. Trimming left V 4 bases short and J 4 bases short, with 12 bases between. The CDR3 protein is CASSLGTWYEQYF. The CDR3 bases are TGCGCCAGCAGCCTCGGGACATGGTACGAGCAGTACTTC.

The sample holds a few counts of this clone. This sequence joins TRBV5-1 and TRBJ2-7, with a possible D match to TRBD2 (6 bases). V lost 2 bases and J lost 3, with 21 bases in between. Germline values: CDR1 SGHRS, CDR2 YFSETQ. This CDR3 is 17 amino acids long. Written as DNA, the CDR3 is TGCGCCAGCAGCTTCCTCCCCTTTGGACTAACCTTCTACGAGCAGTACTTC. Translated: CASSFLPFGLTFYEQYF.

The chain joins TRBV6-1 to TRBJ2-5; D unresolved. In germline, CDR1 is MNHNS, CDR2 SASEGT. The CDR3 consists of 12 residues. The germline V and J ends were trimmed by 1 base and 13 bases, with 13 bases remaining between them. The CDR3 sequence: CASSEVLASRYF. CDR3 in DNA: TGTGCCAGCAGTGAAGTTCTGGCCTCTAGGTACTTC.

The chain has TRBV19 and TRBJ2-2, with 8 positions matching TRBD1. J was trimmed by 7 bases and V by 2 bases; bases with no gene match: 3. In germline, CDR1 is LNHDA, CDR2 SQIVND (reference sequence). The CDR3 is 14 amino acids. CDR3 in amino acids: CASSIRTGIGELFF. CDR3 coding DNA: TGTGCCAGTAGTATACGGACAGGGATCGGGGAGCTGTTTTTT.

This clone has only a few counts. This chain uses TRBV30 with TRBJ2-3, with D unclear. The CDR3 sequence is 15 residues long. Germline V CDR1 and CDR2: GTSNPN, SVGIG (reference sequence). V dropped 4 bases and J dropped 4 bases, with 18 bases sitting between them. The CDR3 sequence: CAWTVRWYLADTQYF. The DNA of the CDR3 is TGTGCCTGGACCGTCAGGTGGTACTTAGCAGATACGCAGTATTTT.

The chain links TRBV19 to TRBJ2-1, with D possibly TRBD1 on 6 matching bases. This CDR3 has 17 amino acids. Deletions cut 4 bases from V and 0 bases from J, with 16 bases between. Germline lookup yields CDR1 LNHDA and CDR2 SQIVND (reference sequence). The CDR3 sequence: CASSSPGVIDSYNEQFF. The CDR3 nucleotides read TGTGCCAGTAGTAGCCCAGGGGTGATCGACTCCTACAATGAGCAGTTCTTC.

The V gene is TRBV28, the J gene TRBJ1-3; no clear D gene. Germline V gene data show CDR1 as MDHEN and CDR2 as SYDVKM. The CDR3 has 12 amino acids. Trimming pared 3 bases from V and 4 bases from J, leaving 4 bases between. The DNA for the CDR3 is TGTGCCAGCAGTTTGGGGGGAAACACCATATATTTT. This sequence encodes CASSLGGNTIYF.

This chain joins TRBV6-5 and TRBJ1-2; no definite D call. The CDR3 length is 14 residues. Germline lookup yields CDR1 MNHEY and CDR2 SVGAGI. Trimming removed 0 bases from V and 4 bases from J, with 9 bases in between. The CDR3 coding sequence is TGTGCCAGCAGTTACTCCCCGGGTAGCTATGGCTACACCTTC. Its translation is CASSYSPGSYGYTF.

This clone was seen only a few times. CDR3 loop: CASSLDLGTFYGYTF. The CDR3, as DNA: TGTGCCAGCAGCTTAGATCTCGGGACGTTCTATGGCTACACCTTC. The chain employs TRBV11-2 and TRBJ1-2, with D tentatively TRBD1 (5 bases). Germline V gene sequence: CDR1 SGHAT, CDR2 FQNNGV. V was cut by 0 bases and J by 4 bases, with 12 bases left in between. The CDR3 is 15 residues long.